The clone carrying this T cell receptor (beta chain) has a count of ten or more. Its antigen is not known. These data belong to a study of T cells in Graves' hyperthyroidism and ophthalmopathy. General observations from the study: Ophthalmopathy got predicted by the model a median roughly 6.4 months before its onset.

The cohort's ophthalmopathy patients, a group with duration under 3 months, had a Clinical Activity Score of at least 3 and a NOSPECS grade of at least 4. This sample holds PBMCs from about 9.3 ml fresh peripheral blood. TCR beta CDR3 regions were amplified from RNA. When the TCR CDR3 underwent first-round RT-PCR, the HTBI primer set was used. MiXCR was run by TCRdb on the multiplex PCR reads, yielding one entry per CDR3 protein. Here the sample spans about 370,000 distinct CDR3 sequences, around 15% being singletons. This sequence was found in a woman in her sixties or seventies with Graves' ophthalmopathy. Sample: blood.

CDR3 DNA sequence: TGTGCCAGCAGTTTTGACAGGTCCTACGAGCAGTACTTC. Its protein is CASSFDRSYEQYF. This chain joins TRBV27 and TRBJ2-7, with TRBD1 as a possible D gene (6 bases). The CDR3 consists of 13 residues. Trimming pared 3 bases from V and 1 base from J, leaving 7 bases between. The germline V gene has CDR1 MNHEY and CDR2 SMNVEV (reference sequence).